Sequencing of this TCR beta chain was carried out in a study of blood T cell repertoires in COVID-19. Across the study: Sites across the United States, Italy and Spain contributed samples from acute and convalescent COVID-19. Nucleic acid was either cDNA or gDNA, and it came from T cells, B-cell-depleted T cells, or PBMCs.

Under the authors' procedure: It was from reference gene primer amplification that nucleated cell counts were estimated. Profiled with immunoSEQ multiplex PCR; TCRdb holds only in-frame clones, not every one. The DNA gave D and trimming, while V, J and clone size come from that table. This table has roughly 66,000 clones, approximately 79% appearing once. Germline V CDR1 and CDR2: SGHKS, YYEKEE (reference sequence). The junction had 7 bases not matched to a gene; V was cut back by 2 bases and J by 0 bases. The CDR3 runs 17 residues. The chain links TRBV5-5 to TRBJ2-5; TRBD2 matches at 10 bases. Sequenced sample: peripheral blood. The source of this sequence is a man in his sixties with acute or convalescent COVID-19. The DNA of the CDR3 is TGTGCCAGCAGCTTATCGACTAGCGGGTTTTACCAAGAGACCCAGTACTTC. Its translation is CASSLSTSGFYQETQYF.